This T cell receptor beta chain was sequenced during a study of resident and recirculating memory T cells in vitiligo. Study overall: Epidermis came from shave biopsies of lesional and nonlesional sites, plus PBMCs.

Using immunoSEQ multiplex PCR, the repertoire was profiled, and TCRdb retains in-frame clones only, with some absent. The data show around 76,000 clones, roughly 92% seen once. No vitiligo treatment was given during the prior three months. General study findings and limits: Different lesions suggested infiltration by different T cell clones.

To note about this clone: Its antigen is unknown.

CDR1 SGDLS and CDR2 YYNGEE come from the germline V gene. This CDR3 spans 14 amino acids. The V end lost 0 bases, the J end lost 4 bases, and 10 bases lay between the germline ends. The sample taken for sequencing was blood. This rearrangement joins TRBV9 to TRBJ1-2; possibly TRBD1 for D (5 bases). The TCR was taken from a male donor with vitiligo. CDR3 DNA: TGTGCCAGCAGCGTAGACGGGGGGGGCTATGGCTACACCTTC. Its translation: CASSVDGGGYGYTF.